The present TCR beta chain was sequenced within a study of monozygotic twins with inflammatory bowel disease (dated by TCRdb to between 2018 and 2020). Concerning the study at large: The complete study included 28 monozygotic twin pairs: 19 IBD-discordant Danish pairs and nine German pairs, of which four were IBD-concordant and five were IBD-discordant. The search for disease-associated traits relied mainly on comparing IBD patients with their genetically identical healthy co-twins within discordant pairs. Each individual had, on average, about 151 000 unique TCRalpha sequences and 181 000 unique TCRbeta sequences available for analysis.

CDR1 MNHEY and CDR2 SVGAGI are derived from the germline V gene. Reading from cysteine to phenylalanine, the CDR3 counts 15 amino acids. No DNA was logged. From each donor, a roughly 2.3 ml peripheral blood sample was drawn into PAXgene tubes and stored at -80 degrees C. Without T cell sorting, total RNA was isolated from whole blood using the PAXgene blood miRNA kit on an automated QIAcube. Peripheral blood from monozygotic twin pairs who were concordant or discordant for inflammatory bowel disease underwent deep TCRalpha and TCRbeta repertoire profiling using unique molecular barcoding. For every twin pair, smoking habits were documented, and each individual was categorised as a current, former or never smoker. The research as a whole found: Different T cell subtypes could not be distinguished in the analysis. IBD patients had lower TCRbeta repertoire diversity, measured by the inverse Simpson index, than their healthy co-twins. The results gave no support for a single strong signal or clonotype linked to IBD. Fewer clonotypes were shared with other individuals by IBD patients than by healthy twins, most markedly in patients showing signs of disease activity. Repertoire similarity did not differ between concordant and discordant twins, which could be due to limited statistical power. Because patients were on differing immunosuppressive treatments, the repertoires may have picked up extra background noise and inter-individual variability.

The library relied on 5' RACE. For each TCR library, approximately 3.5 ug of total RNA was used. cDNA was synthesized with SMARTScribe reverse transcriptase in eight separate reactions per sample. During cDNA synthesis, template switching introduced unique molecular identifiers that contained a 6-nucleotide sample barcode. TCRalpha and TCRbeta cDNA was amplified in two nested PCRs of around 15 and 9 cycles, and bead purification was carried out after each PCR. Before amplification, the cDNA was both treated with uracil DNA-glycosylase and purified with the QIAquick PCR purification kit. The second PCR added Illumina TruSeq-compatible adapters along with sample-specific barcodes. Library quality and concentration were checked on TapeStation and Qubit, and libraries were pooled at around 4.7 ng each. The pooled libraries were sequenced with 2 x 100 bp reads and custom sequencing primers on an Illumina HiSeq2500 single-index Rapid Run. The study's own analysis went as follows. UMI-based consensus assembly with MiGEC version 1.2.6 was used to correct PCR and sequencing errors. MiXCR version 2.1.1 was used to carry out V(D)J alignment, clonotype assembly and CDR3 extraction. Gene usage, clonotype sharing and MAIT/NKT TCR abundance were normalised by analysing the top 1000, 10 000 and 20 000 clonotypes per sample. After downsampling to 27 000 UMIs, diversity was calculated as the inverse Simpson index using the vegan R package. Paired Mann-Whitney U tests were applied to discordant twin pairs, and Benjamini-Hochberg correction was used for multiple testing. After TCRdb reprocessed the reads, each CDR3 protein sequence was kept as one row, without DNA. The V and J calls come from TCRdb's annotation, not from the publication. The sample table holds approximately 330,000 distinct CDR3 sequences. The ten largest clones add up to under 2.5% of the sample.

As regards this clonotype: The target of this receptor is not known.

The source is a human donor with ulcerative colitis or Crohn's disease, or a healthy co-twin of an affected twin (not recorded which). The receptor chain draws on TRBV6-5 and TRBJ2-7. Specimen: blood. The CDR3 in this case is CASSSSLGRTYEQYF.